This TCR beta chain was identified during a study of chemoradiotherapy in HPV16-positive cancers. Germline loops: CDR1 SGDLS, CDR2 YYNGEE. The CDR3 sequence is 11 residues long. The germline V and J ends were trimmed by 4 bases and 8 bases, with 9 bases remaining between them. Samples were taken several times over chemoradiotherapy. Repertoires were generated with immunoSEQ multiplex PCR, while TCRdb's copy carries only in-frame clones and drops some. The sample includes approximately 830 clones, about 83% of them seen just once. The J gene is TRBJ1-2, the V gene TRBV9; no clear D. The sample in question was tumor tissue, obtained from a patient who underwent chemoradiotherapy. The sequence derives from a human donor with HPV-associated anogenital cancer. CDR3 in amino acids: CASSQLGGYTF. In DNA form, the CDR3 reads TGTGCCAGCAGCCAGCTGGGAGGCTACACCTTC.